The 17 T cell receptor beta chains given below trace back to one sample, sequenced in a study of graft-versus-host responses after intestinal transplantation. TCRdb's table, derived via immunoSEQ multiplex PCR, lists solely in-frame clones and lacks some. The table includes 35,000 to 50,000 clones, roughly 96% detected once. Their antigens remain unidentified. The sample was unstimulated CD8+ T cells sorted from spleen or lymph node cells, taken before transplant. The receptors stem from a human donor who was the organ donor for an intestinal transplant.

The genes are TRBV27 and TRBJ1-4; possibly TRBD1 for D (6 bases). Germline CDR1 MNHEY, CDR2 SMNVEV (reference sequence). The length of the CDR3 is 14 residues. V gave up 6 bases and J gave up 4 bases, with 12 bases separating them. DNA of the CDR3: TGTGCCAGCAGACTGACAGGCTATAATGAAAAACTGTTTTTT. Translated: CASRLTGYNEKLFF.

The chain recombines TRBV6-5 with TRBJ2-5, with no clear D. This CDR3 spans 11 amino acids. V was clipped by 0 bases and J by 5 bases, with 1 base between them. CDR1 MNHEY and CDR2 SVGAGI come from the germline V gene. The CDR3 reads CASSYSETQYF. Here the CDR3 DNA reads TGTGCCAGCAGTTACTCTGAGACCCAGTACTTC.

V is TRBV10-3 and J is TRBJ2-3; perhaps D is TRBD1 or TRBD2 (6 bases each). The CDR3 loop spans 15 amino acids. CDR1 and CDR2 from the germline V gene are ENHRY and SYGVKD. Trimming left V 3 bases short and J 2 bases short, with 12 bases between. CDR3 nucleotide sequence: TGTGCCATCAGTGAACCGGGGGCATACACAGATACGCAGTATTTT. This encodes CAISEPGAYTDTQYF.

This clone was picked up one time. The rearrangement joins TRBV10-3 to TRBJ1-1; the D gene is possibly TRBD1 (6 bases). The ends were cut back, 4 bases at V and 4 bases at J, with 19 bases in the middle. This CDR3 contains 16 residues. CDR1 is ENHRY and CDR2 is SYGVKD in the germline V gene. CDR3 nucleotides: TGTGCCATCAGTGTCCGGGGGCGGGGAAATGTCACTGAAGCTTTCTTT. This translates into CAISVRGRGNVTEAFF.

The V gene is TRBV19, the J gene TRBJ1-5, with D possibly matching TRBD1 (5 bases). The CDR3 is 14 residues long. With 4 bases removed from V and 3 bases from J, the gap between germline ends came to 10 bases. The V gene's germline CDR1 is LNHDA and CDR2 SQIVND (reference sequence). The CDR3 sequence is CASSNGGLNQPQHF. In DNA form, the CDR3 reads TGTGCCAGTAGTAATGGGGGACTCAATCAGCCCCAGCATTTT.

The chain links TRBV4-3 to TRBJ2-7; TRBD1 aligns across 7 bases. CDR1 and CDR2 (germline): LGHNA, YSLEER. The CDR3 is 14 amino acids. J was trimmed by 3 bases and V by 3 bases; bases with no gene match: 5. The CDR3 loop is CASSHDRDHYEQYF. CDR3 nucleotide sequence: TGCGCCAGCAGCCACGACAGGGATCACTACGAGCAGTACTTC.

This chain uses TRBV7-6 with TRBJ2-2, with 12 bases fitting TRBD2. V gave up 2 bases and J gave up 2 bases; unmatched junction bases: 6. Per germline, CDR1 SGHVS and CDR2 FNYEAQ. The CDR3 runs 18 residues. The CDR3 DNA is TGTGCCAGCAGCTTATCCCTAGCGGGGGGGCACAACACCGGGGAGCTGTTTTTT. Translating it yields CASSLSLAGGHNTGELFF.

The V gene is TRBV5-4, the J gene TRBJ2-7, with a weak D call TRBD2 (5 bases). Trimming shortened V by 3 bases and J by 11 bases, and 18 bases separated the two germline ends. The CDR3 has 13 amino acids. Germline CDR1 and CDR2: SGHNT and YYREEE (reference sequence). The CDR3 DNA sequence: TGTGCCAGCAGCTCCGGACTGCCGGATAAGGAGTACTTC. Protein product: CASSSGLPDKEYF.

The V gene is TRBV27, the J gene TRBJ1-2, with 11 nucleotides matching TRBD1. Trimming cost V 8 bases and J 6 bases; bases outside gene matches: 14. This CDR3 contains 16 residues. The germline V gene encodes CDR1 MNHEY and CDR2 SMNVEV (reference sequence). CDR3 nucleotide sequence: TGTGCCAGCGAAATAACCCTCGGGACAGGGGGGAATGGCTACACCTTC. Protein product: CASEITLGTGGNGYTF.

This clone is a singleton in its sample. The chain links TRBV5-1 to TRBJ1-3; D not certain. The CDR3 is 16 residues long. V was shortened by 0 bases and J by 2 bases, with 12 bases between the two germline ends. The germline gives CDR1 SGHRS, CDR2 YFSETQ. The CDR3 bases are TGCGCCAGCAGCTTGGGTCGATATGCCCCTGGAAACACCATATATTTT. This sequence encodes CASSLGRYAPGNTIYF.

The genes are TRBV7-6 and TRBJ2-7, with D unresolved. With 1 base removed from V and 1 base from J, the gap between germline ends came to 8 bases. The length of the CDR3 is 14 residues. Germline V gene lookup returns CDR1 SGHVS and CDR2 FNYEAQ. CDR3 sequence (DNA): TGTGCCAGCAGCTTAGAGCTAGATTCCTACGAGCAGTACTTC. As protein: CASSLELDSYEQYF.

The chain uses TRBV7-9 and TRBJ2-7; TRBD2 is a possible D gene (6 bases). CDR3 length: 12 amino acids. The V and J ends lost 5 bases and 3 bases respectively, with 8 bases between them. Germline lookup yields CDR1 SEHNR and CDR2 FQNEAQ (reference sequence). The CDR3 loop is CASSPGSYEQYF. The CDR3 region has the DNA TGTGCCAGCAGCCCCGGGAGCTACGAGCAGTACTTC. Combining the CDR3 with reference TRBV7-9 and TRBJ2-7 gives the whole variable domain DTGVSQNPRHKITKRGQNVTFRCDPISEHNRLYWYRQTLGQGPEFLTYFQNEAQLEKSRLLSDRFSAERPKGSFSTLEIQRTEQGDSAMYLCASSPGSYEQYFGPGTRLTVT.

V is TRBV5-4 and J is TRBJ2-5; D gene unclear. Germline CDR1 is SGHNT and CDR2 is YYREEE (reference sequence). V was clipped by 0 bases and J by 1 base, with 4 bases between them. There are 13 residues in the CDR3. CDR3 protein: CASSLDFQETQYF. The CDR3 DNA sequence: TGTGCCAGCAGCTTGGACTTCCAAGAGACCCAGTACTTC.

The genes are TRBV5-4 and TRBJ2-3; no clear D gene. This CDR3 is 14 amino acids long. Trimming removed 4 bases at V and 6 bases at J, with 15 bases between. Germline CDR1 SGHNT, CDR2 YYREEE (reference sequence). The CDR3, as DNA: TGTGCCAGCAGCCCCCTAGAGAGGTGGGATACGCAGTATTTT. Residues: CASSPLERWDTQYF. Variable domain in full (rest from reference TRBV5-4 and TRBJ2-3): ETGVTQSPTHLIKTRGQQVTLRCSSQSGHNTVSWYQQALGQGPQFIFQYYREEENGRGNFPPRFSGLQFPNYSSELNVNALELDDSALYLCASSPLERWDTQYFGPGTRLTVL.

The rearrangement links TRBV5-1 to TRBJ2-7; D may be TRBD1 (5 bases). This CDR3 comprises 14 residues. Trimming removed 0 bases at V and 3 bases at J, with 10 bases between. Germline-derived CDR1 and CDR2 are SGHRS and YFSETQ. CDR3 loop: CASSLGQGIYEQYF. DNA of the CDR3: TGCGCCAGCAGCTTGGGGCAGGGTATCTACGAGCAGTACTTC.

The V gene is TRBV4-1, the J gene TRBJ2-7; D could derive from TRBD1 or TRBD2 (5 bases each). CDR1 MGHRA and CDR2 YSYEKL come from the germline V gene. The CDR3 length is 15 residues. V was shortened by 1 base and J by 6 bases, with 16 bases between the two germline ends. The CDR3 protein is CASSQVGGEALEQYF. In DNA form, the CDR3 reads TGCGCCAGCAGCCAAGTTGGGGGTGAGGCTCTCGAGCAGTACTTC.

The CDR3 reads CASSLGTSGGDTQYF. The CDR3 coding sequence is TGTGCCAGCAGCTTGGGGACTAGCGGAGGAGATACGCAGTATTTT. The V and J genes are TRBV7-2 and TRBJ2-3, with 11 nucleotides matching TRBD2. This CDR3 is built from 15 residues. Germline lookup yields CDR1 SGHTA and CDR2 FQGNSA. With 3 bases clipped from V and 5 bases from J, the junction kept 4 bases outside the gene matches.